This T cell receptor (beta chain) comes out of a study of T cells in localized non-small cell lung cancer. Study-wide results and limits: The tumor had only one region sequenced, so heterogeneity remains possible. Detection in adjacent lung was observed for a median about 50 of the top 100 tumor clones. The greatest T cell clonality was found in uninvolved adjacent lung (higher than in tumor).

Only in-frame clones appear in the TCRdb table, and some are missing; sequencing was by immunoSEQ multiplex PCR. The table shows approximately 88,000 clones, with roughly 93% occurring only once. Details on this clone: The antigen is not known.

This CDR3 comprises 14 residues. CDR1 is SNHLY and CDR2 is FYNNEI in the germline V gene. V gave up 6 bases and J gave up 1 base; unmatched junction bases: 3. The TCR sequence derives from a woman aged 35 to 69 with stage II squamous cell lung carcinoma. This chain links TRBV2 with TRBJ1-1; 9 nucleotides agree with TRBD1. Here the sequenced sample was PBMCs, taken before any cancer treatment. The CDR3 here is CASSRQGENTEAFF. The DNA for the CDR3 is TGTGCCAGCAGCCGACAGGGGGAGAACACTGAAGCTTTCTTT.